This paragraph covers one T cell receptor (beta chain) sequence. This clonotype was seen many times. It lacks a known antigen. No much larger clone is present one base from it, and per-base qualities are unavailable. The treatment or condition label on this specimen signifies: in vitro stimulation with specific CMV peptide epitopes to enrich CMV-specific T cells. This sample is drawn from a study of T cell repertoires in cytomegalovirus infection (dated by TCRdb to between 2019 and 2020). About the investigation overall: Recently identified HLA-C-restricted CMV epitopes, whose presentation resists viral immunomodulation, were targeted by peptide stimulations together with well-studied HLA-B-restricted epitopes. Donor HLA type was relevant to the analysis, as public TCR beta signatures indicated carriage of CMV infection together with the matching HLA type.

The paper as a whole reports these results and caveats: The ex vivo response was dominated by HLA-C-restricted CMV-specific TCR beta clonotypes, which also provided the single most frequent clonotype in two of eight donors. In both this cohort and an independent roughly 350-donor cohort, the cumulative frequency of public TCR beta family members distinguished carriers of CMV infection plus the relevant HLA type.

V and J are truncated by 0 bases and 1 base respectively, leaving an intervening sequence of 6 bases. The germline V gene sets CDR1 to SGHTA and CDR2 to FQGNSA. Spanning cysteine to phenylalanine, the CDR3 consists of 14 amino acids. CDR3 DNA only is kept here, 42 bases in frame from base 1. Sequencing took place on an Illumina HiSeq 1500. Through fastp at Q25 and MiXCR, TCRdb rebuilt clones from the public reads, retaining in-frame beta chains. Rows with a matching CDR3 protein are joined into one entry that keeps the most common DNA and genes. This sample comprises 250,000 to 400,000 distinct CDR3 sequences, 25% of them detected only once. The ten biggest clones cover 13% of the sample.

This TCR was sampled from a human donor in good health (CMV status not recorded). Some clones in this sample may be carry-over from other donors' samples. The sample here was cultured PBMCs, taken from culture after CMV antigen stimulation. The rearrangement joined TRBV7-2 to TRBJ1-1; the D gene is unclear. The nucleotide sequence reads TGTGCCAGCAGCTTAGCGAGGAGGAACACTGAAGCTTTCTTT. The resulting protein is CASSLARRNTEAFF.